Following are 27 T cell receptor beta chains from one sample sequenced in a study of blood T cell repertoires in COVID-19. TCRdb's copy holds only in-frame clones and misses some; the assay was immunoSEQ multiplex PCR. The sample carries some 360,000 clones, around nine tenths recorded once. The specimen sequenced was peripheral blood. These receptors all come from an older woman with COVID-19, enrolled during active disease.

The chain couples TRBV3-1 (or the pseudogene TRBV3-2) to TRBJ1-4, with 9 nucleotides matching TRBD1. This CDR3 is 15 amino acids long. Germline values: CDR1 LGHDT, CDR2 YNNKEL (reference sequence). After removal of 4 bases from V and 8 bases from J, the junction contained 8 bases not matched to a gene. DNA for the CDR3: TGTGCCAGCAGCCTGGGACAGGGTCGGACCGAAAAACTGTTTTTT. It translates to CASSLGQGRTEKLFF.

This clone occurred once. V is TRBV3-1 (or the pseudogene TRBV3-2) and J is TRBJ2-1, with TRBD1 matching 7 bases. CDR1 is LGHDT, CDR2 YNNKEL, per germline (reference sequence). This CDR3 comprises 15 residues. V lost 7 bases to trimming and J lost 7 bases; unmatched junction nucleotides: 13. The CDR3 sequence is CASIKGDSLINEQFF. Written as DNA, the CDR3 is TGTGCCAGCATCAAGGGGGACAGCTTAATTAATGAGCAGTTCTTC.

The chain combines TRBV7-6 with TRBJ2-5; 8 bases are a match to TRBD2. Unmatched junction bases numbered 6, after V lost 4 bases and J lost 5 bases. Germline CDR1 reads SGHVS; CDR2 reads FNYEAQ. This CDR3 is built from 14 residues. CDR3 amino acids: CASSWTSRGETQYF. Here the CDR3 DNA reads TGTGCCAGCAGCTGGACTAGCCGGGGGGAGACCCAGTACTTC.

A few counts support this clone. J is TRBJ1-3 and V is TRBV27, with TRBD1 matching 9 bases. The CDR3 is 14 residues long. Looked up from germline, CDR1 is MNHEY and CDR2 is SMNVEV (reference sequence). Germline trimming cut 6 bases from V and 1 base from J; bases unmatched to any gene: 1. Written as DNA, the CDR3 is TGTGCCAGCAGGACAGGGGGATCTGGAAACACCATATATTTT. This translates into CASRTGGSGNTIYF.

V and J are TRBV6-6 and TRBJ1-2, with 8 bases that match TRBD1. The CDR3 consists of 15 residues. V gave up 0 bases and J gave up 4 bases; unmatched junction bases: 4. Looked up from germline, CDR1 is MNHNY and CDR2 is SVGAGI (reference sequence). CDR3 sequence (DNA): TGTGCCAGCAGTTACTCTGACAGGGGATCCTATGGCTACACCTTC. Amino acid sequence: CASSYSDRGSYGYTF.

This chain connects TRBV29-1 to TRBJ1-5, with 8 bases that match TRBD1. CDR1 and CDR2 (germline): SQVTM, ANQGSEA. The CDR3 is 13 amino acids. Unmatched junction bases numbered 5, after V lost 7 bases and J lost 3 bases. This chain's CDR3 is CSARGQDNQPQHF. The CDR3 nucleotides are TGCAGCGCCAGGGGACAGGACAATCAGCCCCAGCATTTT.

The chain joins TRBV10-3 to TRBJ1-2, with 8 bases identical to TRBD1. This CDR3 region has 13 residues. Germline V lookup: CDR1 ENHRY, CDR2 SYGVKD. V trimming: 6 bases; J trimming: 4 bases; junction bases outside the gene matches: 4. CDR3 loop: CAISDDRGYGYTF. The DNA of the CDR3 is TGTGCCATCAGCGATGACAGGGGCTATGGCTACACCTTC.

V usage is TRBV27 and J usage is TRBJ2-1, with 7 positions matching TRBD2. Germline-derived CDR1 and CDR2 are MNHEY and SMNVEV (reference sequence). This CDR3 has 17 amino acids. V shed 4 bases, J shed 0 bases, and the junction held 9 bases outside the gene matches. CDR3 DNA sequence: TGTGCCAGCAGTTCTTTACTACTAGCGAGCTCCTACAATGAGCAGTTCTTC. Translated, it gives CASSSLLLASSYNEQFF.

In DNA form, the CDR3 reads TGTGCCAGCAGCTACACGACAGGTAGCTCATCCTATGGCTACACCTTC. This gives the protein CASSYTTGSSSYGYTF. The V call is TRBV5-4, the J call TRBJ1-2, with a weak D call TRBD1 (6 bases). Trimming removed 3 bases at V and 4 bases at J, with 19 bases between. This CDR3 comprises 16 residues. The germline V gene has CDR1 SGHNT and CDR2 YYREEE (reference sequence).

About this clone: This CDR3 is also generated by other DNA sequences in the sample. The V gene is TRBV7-3, the J gene TRBJ2-5, with TRBD2 matching over 8 bases. CDR1 SGHTA and CDR2 FQGTGA come from the germline V gene. The junction had 6 bases not matched to a gene; V was cut back by 5 bases and J by 4 bases. The CDR3 runs to 14 residues. CDR3 coding DNA: TGTGCCAGCAGCCCCGGGGGGGCAGGAGAGACCCAGTACTTC. Amino acid sequence: CASSPGGAGETQYF. Combining the CDR3 with reference TRBV7-3 and TRBJ2-5 gives the whole variable domain GAGVSQTPSNKVTEKGKYVELRCDPISGHTALYWYRQSLGQGPEFLIYFQGTGAADDSGLPNDRFFAVRPEGSVSTLKIQRTERGDSAVYLCASSPGGAGETQYFGPGTRLLVL.

The chain couples TRBV6-6 to TRBJ1-5; D perhaps matches TRBD1 (5 bases). The CDR3 contains 15 residues. The V gene lost 4 bases and the J gene lost 4 bases, with 14 bases spanning the gap. Germline assignment: CDR1 MNHNY and CDR2 SVGAGI (reference sequence). The CDR3 reads CASSLQVEGNQPQHF. The CDR3 region has the DNA TGTGCCAGCAGTTTACAGGTGGAGGGGAATCAGCCCCAGCATTTT.

The chain employs TRBV29-1 and TRBJ2-1, with 9 bases matching TRBD2. Losses at the gene ends were 7 bases for V and 0 bases for J; bases not matched to a gene: 7. This CDR3 contains 15 residues. Germline CDR1 and CDR2: SQVTM and ANQGSEA. DNA for the CDR3: TGCAGCGACTCTAGCGGGGCCTCCTCCTACAATGAGCAGTTCTTC. Translating gives CSDSSGASSYNEQFF.

The chain carries TRBV3-1 (or the pseudogene TRBV3-2) and TRBJ2-1, with D unclear. Germline-derived CDR1 and CDR2 are LGHDT and YNNKEL (reference sequence). Between the trimmed V and J ends, which lost 3 bases and 6 bases, there was a span of 3 bases. CDR3 size: 11 residues. The chain's CDR3 is CASSHSNEQFF. The CDR3 DNA reads TGTGCCAGCAGCCACAGCAATGAGCAGTTCTTC.

The chain links TRBV5-1 to TRBJ2-1, with TRBD1 matching over 8 bases. Germline trimming cut 5 bases from V and 4 bases from J; bases unmatched to any gene: 8. Per germline, CDR1 SGHRS and CDR2 YFSETQ. This CDR3 spans 15 amino acids. The CDR3, as DNA: TGCGCCAGCAGGACCGGGACAGGCAATTACAATGAGCAGTTCTTC. Protein product: CASRTGTGNYNEQFF. Full variable domain (missing parts from reference TRBV5-1 and TRBJ2-1): KAGVTQTPRYLIKTRGQQVTLSCSPISGHRSVSWYQQTPGQGLQFLFEYFSETQRNKGNFPGRFSGRQFSNSRSEMNVSTLELGDSALYLCASRTGTGNYNEQFFGPGTRLTVL.

This chain joins TRBV7-2 and TRBJ1-5, with TRBD1 as a possible D gene (5 bases). Trimming removed 1 base at V and 4 bases at J, with 11 bases between. This CDR3 region has 15 residues. Germline loops: CDR1 SGHTA, CDR2 FQGNSA. CDR3 sequence reads: CASSLGGSANQPQHF. The CDR3 DNA reads as TGTGCCAGCAGCTTAGGGGGCAGTGCTAATCAGCCCCAGCATTTT.

The CDR3 loop is CASSSEGRALYGYTF. Written as DNA, the CDR3 is TGTGCCAGCAGCTCGGAGGGCAGGGCGCTTTATGGCTACACCTTC. The genes are TRBV5-8 and TRBJ1-2; D perhaps matches TRBD1 (5 bases). This CDR3 is built from 15 residues. Looked up from germline, CDR1 is SGHTS and CDR2 is YDEGEE. With 3 bases removed from V and 5 bases from J, the gap between germline ends came to 17 bases.

The V and J genes are TRBV19 and TRBJ2-5; D may be TRBD1 (6 bases). This CDR3 has 13 residues. CDR1 is LNHDA and CDR2 is SQIVND in the germline V gene (reference sequence). The ends were cut back, 5 bases at V and 4 bases at J, with 11 bases in the middle. CDR3 loop: CASSRDNIETQYF. The DNA of the CDR3 is TGTGCCAGTAGTCGGGACAATATAGAGACCCAGTACTTC.

The chain employs TRBV28 and TRBJ1-2; TRBD1 might be the D (6 bases). V shed 6 bases and J shed 8 bases, with 16 bases lying between them. The CDR3 totals 13 residues. CDR1 MDHEN and CDR2 SYDVKM come from the germline V gene. The CDR3 spells CASRVNRERGYTF. CDR3 sequence (DNA): TGTGCCAGCAGGGTTAACAGGGAGAGGGGCTACACCTTC.

V is TRBV19 and J is TRBJ2-7, with 7 positions matching TRBD1. Germline V gene lookup returns CDR1 LNHDA and CDR2 SQIVND (reference sequence). V lost 6 bases to trimming and J lost 1 base; unmatched junction nucleotides: 6. The CDR3 is 14 residues long. The CDR3 here is CASSWGQTSYEQYF. In nucleotides, the CDR3 is TGTGCCAGTAGCTGGGGACAGACATCCTACGAGCAGTACTTC.

The rearrangement joins TRBV5-1 to TRBJ1-4; D perhaps matches TRBD1 (5 bases). The V end lost 4 bases, the J end lost 10 bases, and 14 bases lay between the germline ends. The germline V gene encodes CDR1 SGHRS and CDR2 YFSETQ. The CDR3 loop spans 13 amino acids. CDR3 residues: CASSQADGGKLFF. CDR3 DNA sequence: TGCGCCAGCAGCCAGGCGGACGGGGGAAAACTGTTTTTT.

The V gene is TRBV12-5, the J gene TRBJ1-1; D gene unclear. Germline CDR1 LGHNT, CDR2 FRNRAP. The CDR3 extends over 14 amino acids. Trimming removed 5 bases at V and 3 bases at J, with 13 bases between. Here the CDR3 reads CASGQYMRDTEAFF. CDR3 in DNA: TGTGCTAGTGGTCAATACATGAGGGACACTGAAGCTTTCTTT.

The gene calls are TRBV5-1 and TRBJ2-7; 9 bases line up with TRBD1. This CDR3 has 17 amino acids. The V and J ends lost 0 bases and 3 bases, in that order; junction bases with no gene match: 10. Per the germline V gene, CDR1 is SGHRS and CDR2 is YFSETQ. In nucleotides, the CDR3 is TGCGCCAGCAGCTTGGTCTTCTCCGGGACAGGGAGCTACGAGCAGTACTTC. Its translation is CASSLVFSGTGSYEQYF.

This clone is a singleton in its sample. The chain couples TRBV19 to TRBJ2-4; the D is unclear. The V gene's germline CDR1 is LNHDA and CDR2 SQIVND (reference sequence). This CDR3 spans 14 amino acids. Trimming removed 1 base from V and 0 bases from J, with 4 bases in between. The CDR3 DNA sequence: TGTGCCAGTAGTATAGCGGGAGCCAAAAACATTCAGTACTTC. It translates to CASSIAGAKNIQYF. Full variable domain (outside the CDR3, taken from reference TRBV19 and TRBJ2-4): DGGITQSPKYLFRKEGQNVTLSCEQNLNHDAMYWYRQDPGQGLRLIYYSQIVNDFQKGDIAEGYSVSREKKESFPLTVTSAQKNPTAFYLCASSIAGAKNIQYFGAGTRLSVL.

V gene TRBV6-2 or TRBV6-3 combines with J gene TRBJ2-7, with 8 positions matching TRBD2. This CDR3 has 14 residues. The V and J ends lost 0 bases and 6 bases, in that order; junction bases with no gene match: 4. The germline V gene has CDR1 MNHEY and CDR2 SVGEGT. CDR3 sequence (DNA): TGTGCCAGCAGTTACTCCCGGACTAGCCCCGAGCAGTACTTC. This encodes CASSYSRTSPEQYF.

The chain couples TRBV7-9 to TRBJ1-2; D gene ambiguous. The CDR3 loop spans 14 amino acids. Trimming left V 5 bases short and J 4 bases short, with 14 bases between. CDR1 SEHNR and CDR2 FQNEAQ come from the germline V gene (reference sequence). The CDR3, as DNA: TGTGCCAGCAGCGCGACGGACTCCATCTATGGCTACACCTTC. Translating it yields CASSATDSIYGYTF.

The sample holds one count of this clone. The V call is TRBV18, the J call TRBJ2-3, with 11 bases matching TRBD2. J gave up 0 bases and V 3 bases, and 2 bases lay outside the gene matches. CDR1 is KGHSH, CDR2 LQKENI, per germline. This CDR3 is built from 16 residues. CDR3 sequence: CASSPLAGGSTDTQYF. The CDR3 bases are TGTGCCAGCTCACCCCTAGCGGGGGGAAGCACAGATACGCAGTATTTT.

The genes are TRBV5-1 and TRBJ1-1, with unresolved D. The CDR3 runs 14 residues. Germline V gives CDR1 SGHRS, CDR2 YFSETQ. V gave up 0 bases and J gave up 1 base, with 7 bases separating them. CDR3 bases: TGCGCCAGCAGCTTGGAAATAGAGAACACTGAAGCTTTCTTT. It is translated as CASSLEIENTEAFF.